What follows are 11 T cell receptor beta chains derived from one specimen sequenced in a study of T cells in women clearing cervical HPV infection. Profiled with immunoSEQ multiplex PCR; TCRdb holds only in-frame clones, not every one. The sample data list roughly 25,000 clones. The specimen was blood buffy coat. The origin of the receptors is a woman between 18 and 75 years old with a cervical HPV16 infection that either progressed to CIN3+ or cleared (not recorded which).

A word on this clone: The read ends 3 residues before the CDR3 terminus; that terminus is restored from the germline J gene. The V and J genes are TRBV7-3 and TRBJ2-7, with a tentative D call TRBD1 (5 bases). CDR3 length equals 14 residues. The ends were cut back, 6 bases at V and 6 bases at J, with 18 bases in the middle. CDR1 and CDR2 from the germline V gene are SGHTA and FQGTGA. The chain's CDR3 is CASRLTNQGSEQYF. The covered CDR3 bases are TGTGCCAGCAGACTTACTAACCAGGGCAGCGAG.

Comment on this clone: The CDR3 extends 3 residues past the end of the read, so its final part is completed from the germline J gene. The rearrangement joins TRBV18 to TRBJ1-5; D possibly corresponds to TRBD1 (6 bases). Germline CDR1 KGHSH, CDR2 LQKENI. Trimming took off 4 bases at V and 0 bases at J, with 25 bases between the two ends. The CDR3 has 20 amino acids. The CDR3 bases that were read are TGTGCCAGCTCACAGGCAGGGGCCTTTTCATTTGAAAATAGCAATCAGCCC. As protein: CASSQAGAFSFENSNQP. The full CDR3 sequence reads CASSQAGAFSFENSNQPQHF.

The covered CDR3 bases are TGTGCCAGCAGTTCAGCGGGAGGGTTGGGCGGGGAG. Translation: CASSSAGGLGGE. The whole CDR3 is CASSSAGGLGGELFF. This chain links TRBV28 with TRBJ2-2, with TRBD2 matching 10 bases. The read is 3 residues too short to cover the CDR3 end, so that end is filled in from the germline J gene. This CDR3 contains 15 residues. Per germline, CDR1 MDHEN and CDR2 SYDVKM. After removal of 4 bases from V and 7 bases from J, the junction contained 6 bases not matched to a gene. Drawing the rest from reference TRBV28 and TRBJ2-2, the complete variable domain is DVKVTQSSRYLVKRTGEKVFLECVQDMDHENMFWYRQDPGLGLRLIYFSYDVKMKEKGDIPEGYSVSREKKERFSLILESASTNQTSMYLCASSSAGGLGGELFFGEGSRLTVL.

The part of the CDR3 DNA that was read is TGCGCCAGCAGCTTGGAGCCCCAAGAGACC. Its protein product is CASSLEPQET. The complete CDR3 reads CASSLEPQETQYF. The rearrangement uses TRBV5-1 and TRBJ2-5; D call uncertain. The DNA ends 3 residues before the CDR3 does, and the rest of the CDR3 is filled in from the germline J gene. The germline V gene has CDR1 SGHRS and CDR2 YFSETQ. CDR3 length equals 13 residues. Trimming removed 0 bases from V and 1 base from J, with 4 bases in between.

Points on this clone: The CDR3 goes on 3 residues after the read ends, and that part is filled in from the germline J gene. The chain uses TRBV2 and TRBJ2-7; D unclear. The CDR3 runs to 12 residues. The germline V and J ends were trimmed by 6 bases and 0 bases, with 6 bases remaining between them. Germline CDR1 is SNHLY and CDR2 is FYNNEI. Incomplete CDR3 DNA: TGTGCCAGCAGATCCTACTCCTACGAG. This sequence encodes CASRSYSYE. The entire CDR3 protein is CASRSYSYEQYF.

Comment on this clone: The read stops 3 residues short of the end of the CDR3; the missing end is completed from the germline J gene. The chain joins TRBV20-1 to TRBJ2-7; 10 nucleotides match TRBD2. CDR3 size: 16 residues. J lost 3 bases, V lost 3 bases, and 11 bases had no gene match. In germline, CDR1 is DFQATT, CDR2 SNEGSKA (reference sequence). CDR3 bases read: TGCAGTGCTAGTTCGCTAGCGGGAGACAACCTCTACGAG. It is translated as CSASSLAGDNLYE. The whole CDR3 region reads CSASSLAGDNLYEQYF.

On this clone: Read data end 3 residues before the CDR3 end; the end is taken from the germline J gene. V gene TRBV7-2 combines with J gene TRBJ2-1; 8 positions agree with TRBD1. With 4 bases clipped from V and 4 bases from J, the junction kept 6 bases outside the gene matches. Germline V gives CDR1 SGHTA, CDR2 FQGNSA. This CDR3 has 15 residues. CDR3 bases read: TGTGCCAGCAGCTACGACAGGGGAGAATACAATGAG. Encoded protein: CASSYDRGEYNE. The whole CDR3 protein reads CASSYDRGEYNEQFF. The full variable domain, completed using reference TRBV7-2 and TRBJ2-1, is GAGVSQSPSNKVTEKGKDVELRCDPISGHTALYWYRQSLGQGLEFLIYFQGNSAPDKSGLPSDRFSAERTGGSVSTLTIQRTQQEDSAVYLCASSYDRGEYNEQFFGPGTRLTVL.

About this clone: The read ends 3 residues shy of where the CDR3 ends; the end is completed using the germline J gene. The chain is built from TRBV10-2 and TRBJ2-3; no clear D gene. The V gene's germline CDR1 is WSHSY and CDR2 SAAADI. The CDR3 is 17 amino acids. Trimming left V 5 bases short and J 0 bases short, with 18 bases between. Incomplete CDR3 DNA: TGCGCCAGCAGTCTCCTAAGACTCGAGTCTAGCACAGATACG. The encoded protein is CASSLLRLESSTDT. The CDR3 in full is CASSLLRLESSTDTQYF.

About this clone itself: The CDR3 is cut off 3 residues early in the read; its end comes from the germline J gene. The chain carries TRBV5-1 and TRBJ2-1; 10 nucleotides line up with TRBD1. Trimming cost V 5 bases and J 9 bases; bases outside gene matches: 5. Germline CDR1 is SGHRS and CDR2 is YFSETQ. The CDR3 covers 13 residues. The sequenced CDR3 bases are TGCGCCAGCAGGGCCGGGACAGGGGTTGAG. It translates to CASRAGTGVE. The full CDR3 protein is CASRAGTGVEQFF.

With respect to this clone: The CDR3 is cut off 3 residues early in the read; its end comes from the germline J gene. This chain joins TRBV29-1 and TRBJ2-5, with TRBD2 as a possible D gene (5 bases). The CDR3 length is 11 residues. V was shortened by 8 bases and J by 1 base, with 8 bases between the two germline ends. Germline lookup yields CDR1 SQVTM and CDR2 ANQGSEA. CDR3 DNA (partial): TGCAGCACTACTAGCCAAGAGACC. Translation gives CSTTSQET. The entire CDR3 protein reads CSTTSQETQYF.

As to this clone: The sequenced fragment ends 3 residues before the CDR3 boundary, so the rest is inferred from the germline J gene. V usage is TRBV2 and J usage is TRBJ2-3; 8 bases are a match to TRBD2. The ends lost 8 bases at V and 5 bases at J; junction bases unmatched: 9. There are 14 residues in the CDR3. The V gene's germline CDR1 is SNHLY and CDR2 FYNNEI. CDR3 DNA (partial): TGTGCCAGCGATTTTAGCGGGAACGGAGATACG. Its protein product is CASDFSGNGDT. The CDR3 reads in full as CASDFSGNGDTQYF.